What follows are 5 T cell receptor beta chains derived from one specimen sequenced in a study of blood T cell repertoires in COVID-19. The repertoire was sequenced with immunoSEQ multiplex PCR; TCRdb's copy has only in-frame clones and lacks some. This table has under 50,000 clones, 86% appearing once. Sequencing input: peripheral blood. The receptors originated from a man aged 40-49 years with active COVID-19.

The chain has TRBV24-1 and TRBJ2-7; 8 bases are shared with TRBD1. The CDR3 is 18 amino acids. Germline CDR1 KGHDR, CDR2 SFDVKD. The junction had 23 bases not matched to a gene; V was cut back by 8 bases and J by 6 bases. The CDR3 sequence: CATNPPGTHRGFFSEQYF. CDR3 nucleotides: TGTGCCACCAACCCTCCCGGTACCCACAGGGGGTTCTTCTCCGAGCAGTACTTC.

V usage is TRBV6-1 and J usage is TRBJ2-1, with TRBD2 identical over 10 bases. Germline CDR1 reads MNHNS; CDR2 reads SASEGT. V lost 0 bases and J lost 6; bases outside the gene matches: 11. The CDR3 has 18 amino acids. The CDR3 nucleotides read TGTGCCAGCAGTGAAGCGCTTCGGCCTAGCGGGAGAGGCAATGAGCAGTTCTTC. It specifies CASSEALRPSGRGNEQFF.

This clone was recorded once. The V call is TRBV6-5, the J call TRBJ1-1, with D possibly matching TRBD1 (6 bases). Germline assignment: CDR1 MNHEY and CDR2 SVGAGI. The CDR3 loop spans 15 amino acids. Trimming pared 0 bases from V and 5 bases from J, leaving 13 bases between. The CDR3 nucleotides are TGTGCCAGCAGTTACTCACGGGGGGCGAAAACTGAAGCTTTCTTT. Translation: CASSYSRGAKTEAFF.

This sequence joins TRBV27 and TRBJ2-3; TRBD2 matches at 8 bases. V shed 5 bases, J shed 7 bases, and the junction held 5 bases outside the gene matches. CDR1 is MNHEY, CDR2 SMNVEV, per germline (reference sequence). CDR3 length: 13 amino acids. The CDR3: CASSPREVNTQYF. DNA of the CDR3: TGTGCCAGCAGTCCGCGGGAGGTCAATACGCAGTATTTT.

The chain has TRBV12-5 and TRBJ2-1; 7 bases match TRBD2. The CDR3 runs to 13 residues. Germline assignment: CDR1 LGHNT and CDR2 FRNRAP. Trimming at V came to 9 bases and at J to 5 bases, leaving 7 bases not matched to a gene. CDR3 sequence (DNA): TGTGCTAGCGGGGCAGGGAGGGACAATGAGCAGTTCTTC. It specifies CASGAGRDNEQFF.